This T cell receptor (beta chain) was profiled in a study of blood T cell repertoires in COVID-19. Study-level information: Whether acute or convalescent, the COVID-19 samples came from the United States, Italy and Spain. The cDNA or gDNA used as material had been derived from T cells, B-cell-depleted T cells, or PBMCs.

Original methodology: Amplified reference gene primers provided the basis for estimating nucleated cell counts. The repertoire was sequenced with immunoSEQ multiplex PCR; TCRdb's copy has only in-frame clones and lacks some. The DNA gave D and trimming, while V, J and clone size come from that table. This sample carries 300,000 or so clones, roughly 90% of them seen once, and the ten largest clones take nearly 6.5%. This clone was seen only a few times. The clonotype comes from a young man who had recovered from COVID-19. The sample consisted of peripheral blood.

The CDR3 nucleotides are TGTGCCAGCAGTTTAAACCCGGGACAGGGGGACAATCAGCCCCAGCATTTT. It translates to CASSLNPGQGDNQPQHF. V gene TRBV7-6 combines with J gene TRBJ1-5; 11 positions agree with TRBD1. CDR1 is SGHVS, CDR2 FNYEAQ, per germline. CDR3 length equals 17 residues. V was clipped by 6 bases and J by 3 bases; unmatched bases: 10.